This TCR beta chain came from a study of metastatic and nonmetastatic thyroid tumors. Whole-study context: Repertoires of blood and of tissue (tumor or nodule) from malignant and benign thyroid patients were compared. Study-wide results and limits: In both blood and tumor samples, TCR beta diversity was reported significantly higher for malignant than benign nodules.

No patient received treatment before thyroid surgery. Many counts were recorded for this clone. Its antigen is not known. How the authors handled the data: A classifier of distant metastasis in papillary thyroid cancer was built from CDR3 differences (across clinicopathological groups). TCRdb re-processed the PCR reads through MiXCR. TCRdb's processing, not the study's, gives the V and J calls here. The data hold about 28,000 clones, with 20% to 25% observed a single time. The receptor was derived from a female donor with papillary thyroid cancer or a benign thyroid nodule (not recorded which). Some clones in this sample may be carry-over from other donors' samples. The sample comprised blood.

The CDR3 nucleotides read TGTGCCAGCAGCATGAACCCCCTGGTTGGCGGGGGGGCCTACAATGAGCAGTTCTTC. Its protein is CASSMNPLVGGGAYNEQFF. The chain recombines TRBV5-5 with TRBJ2-1; 9 bases map to TRBD2. After removal of 4 bases from V and 2 bases from J, the junction contained 16 bases not matched to a gene. CDR3 length: 19 residues. Germline V lookup: CDR1 SGHKS, CDR2 YYEKEE (reference sequence).